This T cell receptor (beta chain) appears in the sequencing data of a study of OX40 agonist ivuxolimab in advanced cancers. Across the whole study: The study gave patients intravenous ivuxolimab at 0.01 to 10 mg/kg every 2 weeks. Dose-escalation patients suffered from hepatocellular carcinoma, melanoma, renal cell or head and neck cancer. Partial response was recorded in three patients: one hepatocellular carcinoma and two cutaneous melanoma cases.

Blood draws occurred at baseline, cycle 4 day 1, and cycle 7 day 1. The CDR3 runs 14 residues. V lost 1 base to trimming and J lost 4 bases, with 10 bases between them. Germline assignment: CDR1 LGHNA and CDR2 YSLEER. Profiled with immunoSEQ multiplex PCR; TCRdb holds only in-frame clones, not every one. The table shows about 39,000 clones, with around nine tenths occurring only once. Sequencing used CD4+ or CD8+ T cells sorted from blood, obtained in a trial of the OX40 agonist ivuxolimab. The chain combines TRBV4-3 with TRBJ2-5; possibly TRBD2 for D (6 bases). The receptor was isolated from an adult with an advanced solid tumor such as melanoma, head and neck, liver or kidney cancer. For the CDR3, the DNA is TGCGCCAGCAGCCAAGTAGGCGGGGTAGAGACCCAGTACTTC. Protein: CASSQVGGVETQYF.